This T cell receptor (beta chain) was captured in a study of blood T cells in healthy people across ages. It was with a sample-barcoded 5' primer and a J-beta primer mix that a second PCR of about 6 to 12 cycles was run. TCRdb reanalysed the 5' RACE reads using MiXCR and keeps one entry per CDR3 protein. This sample has fewer than 750,000 distinct CDR3 sequences; about 45% occur once, and the top ten carry 20% to 25%. V was shortened by 2 bases and J by 0 bases, with 11 bases between the two germline ends. Germline CDR1 SGHTA, CDR2 FQGTGA. This CDR3 spans 16 amino acids. This TCR came from an elderly man in good health. The sample taken for sequencing was blood. V usage is TRBV7-3 and J usage is TRBJ2-1; D not resolved. CDR3 protein: CASSLPGSSSYNEQFF. The CDR3 nucleotides read TGTGCCAGCAGCTTACCTGGCAGTAGCTCCTACAATGAGCAGTTCTTC.